This T cell receptor (beta chain) was profiled in a study of T cell clonality in common variable immunodeficiency (dated by TCRdb to between 2015 and 2016). Overall study results and their limits: It was noted by the authors that sequencing of the repertoires of T cell subpopulations would be needed to clarify the cause of the increased clonality in CVID. Differences among patients in the CVID cohort limited the correlations between repertoire features and clinical complications. Even though DNA input was the same, control samples had an average of approximately 82,000 unique sequences each, compared with some 32,000 in CVID samples. Compared with healthy controls, CVID subjects showed increased TCRbeta clonality (t-test p = 0.018), a feature most characteristic of about a third of subjects. Fewer TCRbeta clones were shared among CVID subjects than among healthy controls (p < 0.0001). Reportedly, TCRbeta sequences from CVID had fewer deletions and N-nucleotide insertions, and highly modified clones with 13 or more V deletions were absent from CVID.

For sequencing, equivalent amounts of genomic DNA were input from CVID and control samples. For every sample, a 60 bp segment covering the rearranged TCRbeta CDR3 region was amplified and then sequenced. The immunoSEQ assay, a bias-corrected multiplex PCR with high-throughput sequencing, was employed for TCRbeta amplification. The paper's processing steps were these. Every unique nucleotide sequence was considered a clone and was annotated with V, D and J genes, copy number and frequency. Sequences were labeled productive if in frame, and non-productive if out of frame or containing stop codons. As previously described, clonality was computed from Shannon's entropy. The predicted amino acid sequences of productive clones were used to derive mean CDR3 Kyte-Doolittle hydropathy. Scaled V gene usage was hierarchically clustered using Manhattan distance and complete linkage with the R hclust function. Sharing of clones by CDR3 amino acid sequence was evaluated by resampling 12 repertoires per group over 100 rounds. The repertoires were screened for 70 published EBV-specific TCRbeta sequences and approximately 230 published CMV-specific TCRbeta sequences. Two CVID samples yielding fewer than 10,000 sequences were excluded from analysis, leaving a few dozen CVID repertoires. Drawn from immuneACCESS, this table holds only the in-frame rearrangements with V and J called that TCRdb kept. Clones are partly lost; checked studies trace under half to an unresolved V gene and leave the rest unexplained. V and J calls and clone size are those listed in that table; D and trimming were worked out from the DNA. The table shows approximately 60,000 clones here, with no singletons. 0.83% of the sample goes to the ten largest clones.

The CDR3 sequence holds 13 residues, the cysteine and phenylalanine included. The DNA has 30 bases, all within the CDR3, and is read from base 1. V is pared back by 5 bases and J by 5 bases, with 12 bases lying between the germline termini. In this sample, this clone turned up many times. Its antigen is currently not known. The read gets to within 3 residues of the CDR3 end, and the germline J gene fills in the rest. Predominantly Caucasian heritage was noted among both the CVID patients and the healthy controls. Heparinized peripheral whole blood samples of roughly 4.5 to 8 ml were collected from each donor. TCRbeta CDR3 repertoires were sequenced from genomic DNA of adults with common variable immune deficiency (CVID) and healthy adult controls. The control group comprised some 22 healthy adult volunteers, some 12 female and approximately ten male, aged about 23 to 70 years with a mean age of approximately 35. Diluted blood was density-centrifuged over Hypaque 1077 or Ficoll-Paque to isolate peripheral blood mononuclear cells. Genomic DNA was obtained from unsorted mononuclear cells using either Qiagen column purification or a centrifugation-based method.

Material: peripheral blood mononuclear cells. The sequence derives from a person between 18 and 75 years old in good health. This sequence uses TRBV12-3 or TRBV12-4 and TRBJ1-1, and the D gene may be TRBD1, 5 bases matching. The CDR3 is CASSLQGGTEAFF. CDR3 DNA, as far as it was read: TGTGCCAGCAGTCTGCAGGGTGGGACTGAA.